The 9 T cell receptor beta chains presented below share a single source sample, sequenced in a study of T cells in Graves' hyperthyroidism and ophthalmopathy. Amplified TCR beta CDR3 regions came from RNA transcripts. HTBI primers were used for first-round RT-PCR of the TCR CDR3. One entry per CDR3 protein, called by TCRdb with MiXCR from the multiplex PCR reads. The sample lists over 500,000 distinct CDR3 sequences, 17% occurring once. The specimen was blood. Receptors were obtained from a woman under 30 with Graves' ophthalmopathy.

This clonotype was found many times. J is TRBJ2-1 and V is TRBV20-1; no clear D. Germline CDR1 is DFQATT and CDR2 is SNEGSKA (reference sequence). The CDR3 extends over 14 amino acids. CDR3 nucleotide sequence: TGCAGGTTGCCCCCTCAGGAGACTTACAATGAGCAGTTCTTC. Translated, it gives CRLPPQETYNEQFF.

Ten or more counts support this clonotype. The chain combines TRBV2 with TRBJ1-1; a possible D gene is TRBD1 (5 bases). This CDR3 spans 14 amino acids. Between the trimmed V and J ends, which lost 6 bases and 1 base, there was a span of 12 bases. Germline CDR1 is SNHLY and CDR2 is FYNNEI. CDR3 coding DNA: TGTGCCAGCAGGCCGGACACACCGAACACTGAAGCTTTCTTT. It codes for CASRPDTPNTEAFF.

Many counts were recorded for this clonotype. The V call is TRBV10-3, the J call TRBJ1-2, with a tentative D call TRBD1 (6 bases). V lost 4 bases and J lost 4, with 22 bases in between. This CDR3 comprises 17 residues. The germline gives CDR1 ENHRY, CDR2 SYGVKD. The CDR3 reads CAISAPMTGATGYGYTF. DNA of the CDR3: TGTGCCATCAGTGCCCCAATGACAGGAGCTACTGGCTATGGCTACACCTTC.

The rearrangement uses TRBV4-3 and TRBJ2-5; 8 bases align to TRBD2. The CDR3 runs 16 residues. After removal of 1 base from V and 5 bases from J, the junction contained 9 bases not matched to a gene. Looked up from germline, CDR1 is LGHNA and CDR2 is YSLEER. CDR3 coding DNA: TGCGCCAGCAGCCAAGCTTGGACTAGCCGTACGGAGACCCAGTACTTC. This sequence encodes CASSQAWTSRTETQYF.

CDR3 amino acids: CASSPSGRNNSPLHF. CDR3 DNA sequence: TGTGCCAGCAGCCCATCGGGACGGAATAATTCACCCCTCCACTTT. V is TRBV3-1 and J is TRBJ1-6; possible D gene TRBD1, 5 bases. Germline-derived CDR1 and CDR2 are LGHDT and YNNKEL (reference sequence). Trimming removed 4 bases at V and 5 bases at J, with 12 bases between. This CDR3 region has 15 residues.

This clonotype was seen many times. This chain links TRBV27 with TRBJ1-2; D is possibly TRBD1 (6 bases). Germline lookup yields CDR1 MNHEY and CDR2 SMNVEV (reference sequence). V was pared by 2 bases and J by 6 bases, with 13 bases between. This CDR3 comprises 14 residues. CDR3 region: CASSLGGGGDGYTF. The CDR3 DNA reads as TGTGCCAGCAGTTTAGGAGGGGGAGGGGATGGCTACACCTTC.

J is TRBJ1-1 and V is TRBV4-1, with no clear D. The length of the CDR3 is 13 residues. Germline assignment: CDR1 MGHRA and CDR2 YSYEKL. The germline V and J ends were trimmed by 0 bases and 3 bases, with 5 bases remaining between them. The CDR3 coding sequence is TGCGCCAGCAGCCAAGAGTCTTACACTGAAGCTTTCTTT. Translating gives CASSQESYTEAFF.

In DNA, the CDR3 is TGCGCCAGCAGCCAAGCGGCGGGAGGGCCTGTTGATGAGCAGTTCTTC. This encodes CASSQAAGGPVDEQFF. The V and J genes are TRBV4-1 and TRBJ2-1, with TRBD2 identical over 9 bases. CDR1 is MGHRA and CDR2 is YSYEKL in the germline V gene. The CDR3 is made up of 16 amino acids. J was trimmed by 8 bases and V by 1 base; bases with no gene match: 9.

The chain uses TRBV4-2 and TRBJ2-7; D is unresolved. CDR3 length: 17 amino acids. Between the trimmed V and J ends, which lost 0 bases and 3 bases, there was a span of 18 bases. Per the germline V gene, CDR1 is LGHNA and CDR2 is YNFKEQ. Written as DNA, the CDR3 is TGTGCCAGCAGCCAAGATTCCGGACGCATAGGATTCTACGAGCAGTACTTC. Translation: CASSQDSGRIGFYEQYF.